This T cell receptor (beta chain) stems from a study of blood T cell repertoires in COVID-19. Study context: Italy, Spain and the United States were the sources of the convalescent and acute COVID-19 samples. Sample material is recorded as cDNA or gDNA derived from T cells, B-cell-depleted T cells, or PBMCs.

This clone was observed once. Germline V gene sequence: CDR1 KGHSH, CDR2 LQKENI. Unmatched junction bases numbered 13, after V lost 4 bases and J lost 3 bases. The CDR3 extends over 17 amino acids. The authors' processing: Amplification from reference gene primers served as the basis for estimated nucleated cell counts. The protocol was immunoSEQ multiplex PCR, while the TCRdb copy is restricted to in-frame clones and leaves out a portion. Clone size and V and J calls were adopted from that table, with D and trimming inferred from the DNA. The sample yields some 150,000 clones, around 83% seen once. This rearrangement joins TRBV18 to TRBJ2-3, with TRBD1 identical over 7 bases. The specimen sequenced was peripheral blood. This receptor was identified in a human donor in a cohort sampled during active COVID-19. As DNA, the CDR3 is TGTGCCAGCTCACAGGGGGCACCAGCCCCGGTGACAGATACGCAGTATTTT. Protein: CASSQGAPAPVTDTQYF.